This T cell receptor (beta chain) is from a study of identical twins. Study-wide results and limits: Abundant cord blood beta clonotypes carried fewer insertions; memory repertoires showed none. Because invariant MAIT and iNKT cells could be present, zero-insertion analyses could be partly confounded.

Template switching supplied a universal primer site; unique molecular identifiers were carried on the cDNA. TCRdb redid the calling of the 5' RACE reads with MiXCR, one entry per CDR3 protein. The sample lists fewer than 650,000 distinct CDR3 sequences; just under 10% were seen once. The table lists this clonotype with many counts. Its antigen is unknown. The CDR3 has 15 residues. V lost 5 bases to trimming and J lost 5 bases; unmatched junction nucleotides: 11. Germline loops: CDR1 SQVTM, CDR2 ANQGSEA. This sample also belongs to another study, concerning yellow fever vaccine responses in identical twins.

This chain connects TRBV29-1 to TRBJ2-1, with 8 bases aligning to TRBD1. The material sequenced was PBMCs. The receptor comes from a woman aged 18-29 years in good health. For the CDR3, the DNA is TGCAGCGTTCCCCAGGCGGGGACAGGACACAATGAGCAGTTCTTC. It encodes CSVPQAGTGHNEQFF.